Here is one T cell receptor (beta chain) with its context. Its antigen is not identified. This table comes from immunoSEQ multiplex PCR, and its TCRdb copy is limited to in-frame clones, with some not included. The sample carries roughly 48,000 clones, 65% to 85% recorded once. With ipilimumab providing CTLA-4 blockade, focal radiation was administered to patients who had chemo-refractory metastatic non-small-cell lung cancer. This sample was included in a study of radiotherapy plus CTLA-4 blockade in lung cancer. Looking at the study overall: Of all patients, approximately 19% responded objectively and 31% showed disease control. Regarding the study as a whole: Early blood T cell clone dynamics reportedly forecast response best, with interferon-beta. In blood, TCR clones derived from the tumor expanded after radiotherapy plus ipilimumab.

Germline assignment: CDR1 SGHAT and CDR2 FQNNGV. CDR3 length: 18 residues. After removal of 1 base from V and 5 bases from J, the junction contained 11 bases not matched to a gene. Sequences were derived from peripheral blood, sampled from a patient treated with radiotherapy plus ipilimumab. The sequence was obtained from a human donor with non-small cell lung cancer who had stable disease on radiotherapy plus ipilimumab. V gene TRBV11-2 combines with J gene TRBJ2-1, with 10 nucleotides matching TRBD2. The CDR3, as DNA: TGTGCCAGCAGCTTAGCCCCGTTTAGCGGGGGGCCCCACAATGAGCAGTTCTTC. Translation: CASSLAPFSGGPHNEQFF.